These 25 T cell receptor beta chains share one sample of origin, sequenced in a study of beta chain features in type 1 diabetes. The sequenced template was cDNA made from the entire isolated RNA. Measured with immunoSEQ multiplex PCR; TCRdb has only the in-frame clones, and not every one. In the table there are 150,000 to 200,000 clones, around 9.7% of which are singletons. Their target antigens are unknown. Overall study findings and caveats: Shortening that was moderate but significant affected the TCRB CDR3s of Type 1 diabetes patients in all four CD4+ subsets.

Source material: central memory CD4+ T cells from blood. Receptors were obtained from a young woman with type 1 diabetes.

This clone was detected only a few times. The CDR3 sequence is CASSSGTVSGNTIYF. The CDR3 coding sequence is TGTGCCAGCAGCTCCGGGACAGTCTCTGGAAACACCATATATTTT. V usage is TRBV7-2 and J usage is TRBJ1-3; 7 bases line up with TRBD1. Per the germline V gene, CDR1 is SGHTA and CDR2 is FQGNSA. The trim removed 4 bases at V and 0 bases at J, leaving 3 bases unmatched. This CDR3 is built from 15 residues.

V gene TRBV5-4 combines with J gene TRBJ2-1, with 8 bases matching TRBD1. The germline gives CDR1 SGHNT, CDR2 YYREEE (reference sequence). The CDR3 covers 15 residues. J lost 6 bases, V lost 3 bases, and 8 bases had no gene match. CDR3 region: CASSSPGQGGNEQFF. DNA of the CDR3: TGTGCCAGCAGCTCACCAGGACAGGGCGGCAATGAGCAGTTCTTC.

The sample holds a few counts of this clone. The rearrangement uses TRBV4-2 and TRBJ1-1; a weak D match, TRBD1 (5 bases). V lost 3 bases, J lost 5 bases, and 13 bases lay in between. Germline CDR1 reads LGHNA; CDR2 reads YNFKEQ. The CDR3 is made up of 14 amino acids. CDR3 DNA sequence: TGTGCCAGCAGCCAGGGTGGGGGGGAGACTGAAGCTTTCTTT. Amino acid sequence: CASSQGGGETEAFF.

The rearrangement uses TRBV29-1 and TRBJ2-7; 12 nucleotides agree with TRBD2. The CDR3 runs 15 residues. Germline V gives CDR1 SQVTM, CDR2 ANQGSEA. J was trimmed by 1 base and V by 7 bases; bases with no gene match: 8. The CDR3 protein is CSAYRLAGASYEQYF. The CDR3 DNA reads TGCAGCGCCTATCGACTAGCGGGAGCGTCCTACGAGCAGTACTTC.

This clone was detected a few times. The V call is TRBV20-1, the J call TRBJ2-7; no definite D call. V was clipped by 5 bases and J by 3 bases, with 8 bases between them. Germline V gene data show CDR1 as DFQATT and CDR2 as SNEGSKA (reference sequence). The CDR3 has 11 amino acids. CDR3 loop: CSARSLYEQYF. CDR3 coding DNA: TGCAGTGCTCGGTCCCTCTACGAGCAGTACTTC.

The chain links TRBV14 to TRBJ2-6, with 7 bases that match TRBD2. Germline V gene sequence: CDR1 SGHDN, CDR2 FVKESK. The CDR3 runs to 16 residues. With V trimmed by 4 bases and J by 2 bases, 5 bases remained unmatched. In DNA form, the CDR3 reads TGTGCCAGCAGCCTACTTCGGGGGGCTGGGGCCAACGTCCTGACTTTC. Translating gives CASSLLRGAGANVLTF.

The V gene is TRBV5-8, the J gene TRBJ1-1, with 9 positions matching TRBD1. The CDR3 is made up of 15 amino acids. V shed 5 bases, J shed 4 bases, and the junction held 9 bases outside the gene matches. From germline, CDR1 is SGHTS and CDR2 YDEGEE. CDR3 bases: TGTGCCAGCAGAGCTCCGGGACAGGGTTCCACTGAAGCTTTCTTT. This sequence encodes CASRAPGQGSTEAFF.

This clone was detected a few times. The rearrangement joins TRBV2 to TRBJ1-1, with 7 bases identical to TRBD1. The CDR3 totals 12 residues. Germline lookup yields CDR1 SNHLY and CDR2 FYNNEI. V trimming: 9 bases; J trimming: 6 bases; junction bases outside the gene matches: 7. The CDR3 DNA sequence: TGTGCCAGTTTACTACAGGGGCCTGAAGCTTTCTTT. It translates to CASLLQGPEAFF.

This clone was found once. The chain recombines TRBV7-3 with TRBJ2-1; TRBD2 matches at 8 bases. Looked up from germline, CDR1 is SGHTA and CDR2 is FQGTGA. There are 15 residues in the CDR3. The V gene end was trimmed by 0 bases and the J gene end by 8 bases; junction bases not matched to a gene: 6. CDR3 protein: CASSLTTGGPHEQFF. As DNA, the CDR3 is TGTGCCAGCAGCTTAACGACGGGAGGGCCGCATGAGCAGTTCTTC. Together with reference TRBV7-3 and TRBJ2-1, the CDR3 gives the full variable domain: GAGVSQTPSNKVTEKGKYVELRCDPISGHTALYWYRQSLGQGPEFLIYFQGTGAADDSGLPNDRFFAVRPEGSVSTLKIQRTERGDSAVYLCASSLTTGGPHEQFFGPGTRLTVL.

This clone was counted between two and nine times. This chain uses TRBV7-8 with TRBJ1-5; D is unclear. The length of the CDR3 is 14 residues. Trimming stripped 0 bases from V and 1 base from J, with 4 bases between. The germline V gene has CDR1 SGHVS and CDR2 FQNEAQ. The CDR3 here is CASSLAHSNQPQHF. DNA for the CDR3: TGTGCCAGCAGCTTAGCACACAGCAATCAGCCCCAGCATTTT.

In its sample, this clone was seen a few times. The chain carries TRBV27 and TRBJ2-7, with TRBD1 matching 8 bases. V lost 3 bases, J lost 1 base, and 8 bases stayed unmatched. The CDR3 is 16 amino acids. Germline V gene lookup returns CDR1 MNHEY and CDR2 SMNVEV (reference sequence). Here the CDR3 DNA reads TGTGCCAGCAGTTTGCTCGGGGACAGGCCTTCCTACGAGCAGTACTTC. Amino acids: CASSLLGDRPSYEQYF.

This clone showed up just a few times. The chain links TRBV28 to TRBJ1-1; no clear D gene. Looked up from germline, CDR1 is MDHEN and CDR2 is SYDVKM. The CDR3 has 12 residues. Trimming shortened V by 4 bases and J by 11 bases, and 14 bases separated the two germline ends. CDR3 DNA: TGTGCCAGCAGTTACCGCGGGGTCGGGGCTTTCTTT. Amino acid sequence: CASSYRGVGAFF.

The genes are TRBV30 and TRBJ2-5; TRBD1 agrees at 10 bases. V shed 8 bases, J shed 5 bases, and the junction held 5 bases outside the gene matches. This CDR3 has 12 amino acids. The germline V gene has CDR1 GTSNPN and CDR2 SVGIG (reference sequence). Here the CDR3 DNA reads TGTGCCGGGGACAGGGGTGGCGAGACCCAGTACTTC. Protein sequence: CAGDRGGETQYF.

V gene TRBV4-2 combines with J gene TRBJ2-1, with TRBD2 identical over 11 bases. The CDR3 has 16 amino acids. J gave up 7 bases and V 5 bases, and 10 bases lay outside the gene matches. Germline CDR1 reads LGHNA; CDR2 reads YNFKEQ. CDR3 nucleotide sequence: TGTGCCAGCAGCTCACCACTAGCGGGAGTCAGGAATGAGCAGTTCTTC. Translating it yields CASSSPLAGVRNEQFF.

The chain employs TRBV30 and TRBJ2-1; TRBD2 matches at 10 bases. The ends lost 3 bases at V and 10 bases at J; junction bases unmatched: 6. Germline lookup yields CDR1 GTSNPN and CDR2 SVGIG (reference sequence). The CDR3 has 13 amino acids. DNA of the CDR3: TGTGCCTGGAGCCTCGGACTAGCGGAGGAGCAGTTCTTC. Translation gives CAWSLGLAEEQFF. Based on the CDR3 plus reference TRBV30 and TRBJ2-1, the full variable domain is SQTIHQWPATLVQPVGSPLSLECTVEGTSNPNLYWYRQAAGRGLQLLFYSVGIGQISSEVPQNLSASRPQDRQFILSSKKLLLSDSGFYLCAWSLGLAEEQFFGPGTRLTVL.

V gene TRBV5-1 combines with J gene TRBJ1-5; D is uncertain. With 5 bases removed from V and 6 bases from J, the gap between germline ends came to 15 bases. This CDR3 is built from 14 residues. Germline V gives CDR1 SGHRS, CDR2 YFSETQ. For the CDR3, the DNA is TGCGCCAGCAGTCCGGGGTTTGAGGGTCAGCCCCAGCATTTT. Protein product: CASSPGFEGQPQHF.

V usage is TRBV5-6 and J usage is TRBJ1-4, with 7 nucleotides matching TRBD1. The J segment lost 5 bases and the V segment lost 4 bases, leaving 11 bases of the junction unmatched. The CDR3 extends over 16 amino acids. Germline CDR1 reads SGHDT; CDR2 reads YYEEEE. CDR3 nucleotide sequence: TGTGCCAGCAGCGTAGAGCAGACAGGGCTGAATGAAAAACTGTTTTTT. This gives the protein CASSVEQTGLNEKLFF.

The chain couples TRBV19 to TRBJ2-1, with 12 bases lining up with TRBD2. The J segment lost 7 bases and the V segment lost 5 bases, leaving 3 bases of the junction unmatched. CDR1 and CDR2 (germline): LNHDA, SQIVND (reference sequence). The length of the CDR3 is 14 residues. The CDR3 here is CASSVTSGRNEQFF. The CDR3 nucleotides read TGTGCCAGTAGTGTGACTAGCGGGAGAAATGAGCAGTTCTTC.

The chain couples TRBV7-3 to TRBJ2-3; 10 bases are shared with TRBD2. CDR1 SGHTA and CDR2 FQGTGA come from the germline V gene. V dropped 3 bases and J dropped 2; count of bases not matched to a gene: 2. This CDR3 is built from 15 residues. The CDR3: CASSLTSGHTDTQYF. CDR3 bases: TGTGCCAGCAGCTTGACTAGCGGGCACACAGATACGCAGTATTTT.

This clone was seen a few times. V is TRBV4-2 and J is TRBJ1-1, with 9 bases lining up with TRBD1. The CDR3 sequence is 16 residues long. The V segment lost 4 bases and the J segment 1 base; nucleotides outside the gene matches: 7. Germline CDR1 reads LGHNA; CDR2 reads YNFKEQ. The CDR3 reads CASSRGQGTPNTEAFF. The DNA for the CDR3 is TGTGCCAGCAGCCGAGGACAGGGGACCCCGAACACTGAAGCTTTCTTT.

This clone appeared a few times. The chain is built from TRBV2 and TRBJ2-2, with 8 positions matching TRBD1. The trim removed 6 bases at V and 5 bases at J, leaving 2 bases unmatched. The CDR3 consists of 13 residues. The germline V gene has CDR1 SNHLY and CDR2 FYNNEI. CDR3 sequence reads: CASRTGVTGELFF. The CDR3 region has the DNA TGTGCCAGCAGGACAGGGGTAACCGGGGAGCTGTTTTTT.

V and J are TRBV5-1 and TRBJ2-1; maybe TRBD1 (5 bases). There are 14 residues in the CDR3. V was clipped by 4 bases and J by 0 bases, with 8 bases between them. In germline, CDR1 is SGHRS, CDR2 YFSETQ. The CDR3 coding sequence is TGCGCCAGCAGCGCCCAGGGCTCCTACAATGAGCAGTTCTTC. Protein: CASSAQGSYNEQFF.

The chain uses TRBV18 and TRBJ2-5; perhaps TRBD1 as D (5 bases). CDR1 is KGHSH, CDR2 LQKENI, per germline. The CDR3 consists of 13 residues. Between the trimmed V and J ends, which lost 6 bases and 3 bases, there was a span of 11 bases. Here the CDR3 DNA reads TGTGCCAGCTCCCAGGGCGTTGAAGAGACCCAGTACTTC. Translation: CASSQGVEETQYF. The full variable domain, its missing parts supplied by reference TRBV18 and TRBJ2-5, is NAGVMQNPRHLVRRRGQEARLRCSPMKGHSHVYWYRQLPEEGLKFMVYLQKENIIDESGMPKERFSAEFPKEGPSILRIQQVVRGDSAAYFCASSQGVEETQYFGPGTRLLVL.

This clone was found a few times. V usage is TRBV29-1 and J usage is TRBJ1-1; D possibly corresponds to TRBD1 (6 bases). Trimming cost V 7 bases and J 3 bases, with 12 bases left between them. Germline CDR1 and CDR2: SQVTM and ANQGSEA. The CDR3 is made up of 12 amino acids. The CDR3 DNA follows: TGCAGCGCCAGAACAGGGTACACTGAAGCTTTCTTT. Amino acid sequence: CSARTGYTEAFF.

The gene calls are TRBV27 and TRBJ1-1, with no clear D. Trimming shortened V by 5 bases and J by 1 base, and 11 bases separated the two germline ends. Germline CDR1 reads MNHEY; CDR2 reads SMNVEV (reference sequence). There are 14 residues in the CDR3. CDR3 in amino acids: CASSRSQANTEAFF. The CDR3 bases are TGTGCCAGCAGTCGGTCCCAGGCGAACACTGAAGCTTTCTTT.